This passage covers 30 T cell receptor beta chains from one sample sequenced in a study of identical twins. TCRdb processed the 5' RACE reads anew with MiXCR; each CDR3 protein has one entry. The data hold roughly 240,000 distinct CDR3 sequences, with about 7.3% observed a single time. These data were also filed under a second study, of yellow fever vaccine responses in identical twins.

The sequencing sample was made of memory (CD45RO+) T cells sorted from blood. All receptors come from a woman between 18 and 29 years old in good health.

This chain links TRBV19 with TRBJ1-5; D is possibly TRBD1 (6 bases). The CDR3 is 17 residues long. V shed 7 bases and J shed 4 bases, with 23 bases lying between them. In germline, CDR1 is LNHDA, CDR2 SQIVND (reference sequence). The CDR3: CASIGLGSDSPNQPQHF. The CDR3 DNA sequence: TGTGCCAGTATTGGGCTAGGATCGGACAGTCCAAATCAGCCCCAGCATTTT.

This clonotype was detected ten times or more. Written as DNA, the CDR3 is TGCGCCAGCAGCACCGGGACAGTATACACCGGGGAGCTGTTTTTT. Its protein is CASSTGTVYTGELFF. The rearrangement links TRBV5-1 to TRBJ2-2; 7 nucleotides align to TRBD1. The V and J ends lost 4 bases and 3 bases, in that order; junction bases with no gene match: 6. Germline CDR1 and CDR2: SGHRS and YFSETQ. CDR3 size: 15 residues.

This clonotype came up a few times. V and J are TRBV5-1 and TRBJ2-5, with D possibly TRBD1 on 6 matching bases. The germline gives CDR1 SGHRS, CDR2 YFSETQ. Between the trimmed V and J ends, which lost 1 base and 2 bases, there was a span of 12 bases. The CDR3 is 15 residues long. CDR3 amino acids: CASSLFGTPQETQYF. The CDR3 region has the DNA TGCGCCAGCAGCTTGTTCGGGACACCACAAGAGACCCAGTACTTC.

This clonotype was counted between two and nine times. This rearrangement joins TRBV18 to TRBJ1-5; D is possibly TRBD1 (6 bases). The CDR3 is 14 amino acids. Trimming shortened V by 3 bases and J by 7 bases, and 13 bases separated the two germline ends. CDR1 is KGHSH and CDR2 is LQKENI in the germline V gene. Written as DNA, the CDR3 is TGTGCCAGCTCACCTCAGGGGCAGGGACAGCCCCAGCATTTT. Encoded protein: CASSPQGQGQPQHF. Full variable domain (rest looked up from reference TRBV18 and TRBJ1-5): NAGVMQNPRHLVRRRGQEARLRCSPMKGHSHVYWYRQLPEEGLKFMVYLQKENIIDESGMPKERFSAEFPKEGPSILRIQQVVRGDSAAYFCASSPQGQGQPQHFGDGTRLSIL.

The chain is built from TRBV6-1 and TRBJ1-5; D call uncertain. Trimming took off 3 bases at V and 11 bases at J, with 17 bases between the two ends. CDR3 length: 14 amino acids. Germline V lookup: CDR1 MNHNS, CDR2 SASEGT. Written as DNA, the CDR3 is TGTGCCAGCAGTGAGACGGCCGGCAGTTTGGCCCAGCATTTT. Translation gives CASSETAGSLAQHF.

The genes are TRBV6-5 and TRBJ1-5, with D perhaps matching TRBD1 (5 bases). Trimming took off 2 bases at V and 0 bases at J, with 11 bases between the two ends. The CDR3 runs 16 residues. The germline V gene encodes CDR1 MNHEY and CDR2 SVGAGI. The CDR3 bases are TGTGCCAGCAGTTACCGCGGAGACAGTAGCAATCAGCCCCAGCATTTT. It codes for CASSYRGDSSNQPQHF.

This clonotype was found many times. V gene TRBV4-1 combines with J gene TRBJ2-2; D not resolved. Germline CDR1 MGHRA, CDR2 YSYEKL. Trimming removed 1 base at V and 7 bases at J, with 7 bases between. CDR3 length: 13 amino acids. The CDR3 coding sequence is TGCGCCAGCAGCCAAGGTGGTAGCGGGGAGCTGTTTTTT. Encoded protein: CASSQGGSGELFF.

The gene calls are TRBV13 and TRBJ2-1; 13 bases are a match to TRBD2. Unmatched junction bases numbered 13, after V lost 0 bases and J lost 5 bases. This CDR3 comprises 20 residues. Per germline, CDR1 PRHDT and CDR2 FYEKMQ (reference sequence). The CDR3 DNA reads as TGTGCCAGCAGCTTAGGCCTGCGGTTTATTGGGACTAGCGGGAACAATGAGCAGTTCTTC. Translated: CASSLGLRFIGTSGNNEQFF.

In DNA form, the CDR3 reads TGCGCCAGCAGGAACGGACAGGGGGCGAACACCGGGGAGCTGTTTTTT. Amino acids: CASRNGQGANTGELFF. The chain is built from TRBV10-1 and TRBJ2-2; 10 bases are shared with TRBD1. Unmatched junction bases numbered 4, after V lost 6 bases and J lost 0 bases. Germline lookup yields CDR1 WNHNN and CDR2 SYGVQD (reference sequence). The CDR3 contains 16 residues.

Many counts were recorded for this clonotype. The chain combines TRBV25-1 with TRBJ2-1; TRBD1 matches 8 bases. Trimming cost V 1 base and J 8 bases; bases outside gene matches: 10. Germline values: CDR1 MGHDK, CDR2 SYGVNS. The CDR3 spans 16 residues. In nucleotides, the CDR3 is TGTGCCAGCAGTGAATCAGGGACAGGAGTTCTGGATGAGCAGTTCTTC. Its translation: CASSESGTGVLDEQFF.

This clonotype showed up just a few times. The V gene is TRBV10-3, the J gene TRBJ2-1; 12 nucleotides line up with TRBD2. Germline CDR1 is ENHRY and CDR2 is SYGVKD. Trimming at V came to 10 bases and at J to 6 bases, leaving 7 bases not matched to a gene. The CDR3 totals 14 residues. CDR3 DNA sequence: TGTGCCACCACGACTAGCGGGGGCCTCAATGAGCAGTTCTTC. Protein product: CATTTSGGLNEQFF.

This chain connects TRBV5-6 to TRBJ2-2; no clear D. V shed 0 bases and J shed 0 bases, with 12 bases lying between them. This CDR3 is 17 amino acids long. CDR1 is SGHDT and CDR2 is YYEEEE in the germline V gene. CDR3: CASSLGAGNTNTGELFF. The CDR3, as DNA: TGTGCCAGCAGCTTGGGGGCAGGCAATACGAACACCGGGGAGCTGTTTTTT. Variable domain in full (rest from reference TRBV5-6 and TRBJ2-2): DAGVTQSPTHLIKTRGQQVTLRCSPKSGHDTVSWYQQALGQGPQFIFQYYEEEERQRGNFPDRFSGHQFPNYSSELNVNALLLGDSALYLCASSLGAGNTNTGELFFGEGSRLTVL.

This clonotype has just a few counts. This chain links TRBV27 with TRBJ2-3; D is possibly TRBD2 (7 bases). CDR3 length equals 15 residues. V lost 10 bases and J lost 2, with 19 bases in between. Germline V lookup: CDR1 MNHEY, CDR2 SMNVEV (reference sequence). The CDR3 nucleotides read TGTGCCACCAATCGCCTAGGGGGGGTCACAGATACGCAGTATTTT. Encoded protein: CATNRLGGVTDTQYF.

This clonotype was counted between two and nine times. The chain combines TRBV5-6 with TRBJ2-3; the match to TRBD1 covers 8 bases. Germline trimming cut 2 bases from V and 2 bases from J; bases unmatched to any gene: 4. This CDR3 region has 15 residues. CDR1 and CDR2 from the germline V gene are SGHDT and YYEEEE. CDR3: CASSFRQGLTDTQYF. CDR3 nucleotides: TGTGCCAGCAGCTTTAGACAGGGGCTCACAGATACGCAGTATTTT. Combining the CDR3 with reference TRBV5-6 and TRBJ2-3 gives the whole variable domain DAGVTQSPTHLIKTRGQQVTLRCSPKSGHDTVSWYQQALGQGPQFIFQYYEEEERQRGNFPDRFSGHQFPNYSSELNVNALLLGDSALYLCASSFRQGLTDTQYFGPGTRLTVL.

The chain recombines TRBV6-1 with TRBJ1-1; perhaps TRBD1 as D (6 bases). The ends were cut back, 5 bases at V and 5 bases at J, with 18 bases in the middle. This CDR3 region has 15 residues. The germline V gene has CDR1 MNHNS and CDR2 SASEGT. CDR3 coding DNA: TGTGCCAGCAGTCCCGGGACACGATCTAAGACTGAAGCTTTCTTT. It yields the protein CASSPGTRSKTEAFF.

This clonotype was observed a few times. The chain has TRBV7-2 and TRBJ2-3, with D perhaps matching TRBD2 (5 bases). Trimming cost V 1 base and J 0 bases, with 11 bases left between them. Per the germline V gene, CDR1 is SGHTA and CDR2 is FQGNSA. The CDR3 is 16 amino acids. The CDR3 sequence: CASSLVRGASTDTQYF. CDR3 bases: TGTGCCAGCAGCTTAGTTCGGGGAGCGAGCACAGATACGCAGTATTTT.

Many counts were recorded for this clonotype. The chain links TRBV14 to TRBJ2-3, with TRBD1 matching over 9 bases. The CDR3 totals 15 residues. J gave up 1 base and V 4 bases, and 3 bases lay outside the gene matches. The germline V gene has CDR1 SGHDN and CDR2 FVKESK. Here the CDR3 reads CASSRRTGGTDTQYF. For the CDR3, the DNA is TGTGCCAGCAGCCGCAGGACAGGGGGCACAGATACGCAGTATTTT.

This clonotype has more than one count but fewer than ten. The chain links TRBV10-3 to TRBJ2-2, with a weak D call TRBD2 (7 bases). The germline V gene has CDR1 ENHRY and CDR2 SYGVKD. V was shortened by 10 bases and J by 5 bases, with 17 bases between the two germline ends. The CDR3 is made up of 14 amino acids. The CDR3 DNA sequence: TGTGCCACGCTTAACAGGGAGGGGACCGGGGAGCTGTTTTTT. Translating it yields CATLNREGTGELFF.

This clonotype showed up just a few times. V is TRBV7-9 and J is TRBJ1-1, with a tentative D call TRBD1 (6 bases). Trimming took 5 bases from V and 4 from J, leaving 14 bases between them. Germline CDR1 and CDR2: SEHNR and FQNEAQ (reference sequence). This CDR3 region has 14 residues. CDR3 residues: CASSLGGQGTEAFF. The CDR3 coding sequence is TGTGCCAGCAGCCTCGGGGGGCAGGGCACTGAAGCTTTCTTT.

CDR3 nucleotides: TGTGCCAGCATCTCACATCAGGGGATGGCCACCGGGGAGCTGTTTTTT. Protein: CASISHQGMATGELFF. V usage is TRBV2 and J usage is TRBJ2-2, with a possible D match to TRBD1 (6 bases). Trimming removed 7 bases at V and 4 bases at J, with 19 bases between. The length of the CDR3 is 16 residues. Germline CDR1 reads SNHLY; CDR2 reads FYNNEI.

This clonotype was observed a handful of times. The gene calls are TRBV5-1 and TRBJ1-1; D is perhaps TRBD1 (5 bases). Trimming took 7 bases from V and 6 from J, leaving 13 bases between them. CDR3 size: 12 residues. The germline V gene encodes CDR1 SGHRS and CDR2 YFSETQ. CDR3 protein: CASSHAGSEAFF. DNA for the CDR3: TGCGCCAGCTCCCACGCAGGGTCTGAAGCTTTCTTT.

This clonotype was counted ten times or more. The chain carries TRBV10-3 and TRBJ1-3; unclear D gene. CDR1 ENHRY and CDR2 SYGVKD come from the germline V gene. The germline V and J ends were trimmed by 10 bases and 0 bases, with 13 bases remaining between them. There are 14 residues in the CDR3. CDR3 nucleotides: TGTGCCACCGACTCCGACGGCTCTGGAAACACCATATATTTT. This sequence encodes CATDSDGSGNTIYF.

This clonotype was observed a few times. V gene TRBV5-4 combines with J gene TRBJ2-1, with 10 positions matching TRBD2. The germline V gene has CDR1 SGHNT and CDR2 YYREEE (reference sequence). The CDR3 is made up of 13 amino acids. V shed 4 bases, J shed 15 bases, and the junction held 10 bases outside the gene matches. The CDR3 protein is CASSAQLAGVRFF. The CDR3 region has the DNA TGTGCCAGCAGCGCACAGCTAGCGGGGGTACGGTTCTTC.

The CDR3 nucleotides are TGTGCCAGCAGCCAAGTGAGACAGGGGATTTTTCTTCATGGCTACACCTTC. Residues: CASSQVRQGIFLHGYTF. This rearrangement joins TRBV4-2 to TRBJ1-2, with 8 nucleotides matching TRBD1. The CDR3 extends over 17 amino acids. CDR1 and CDR2 (germline): LGHNA, YNFKEQ. The ends lost 1 base at V and 6 bases at J; junction bases unmatched: 13.

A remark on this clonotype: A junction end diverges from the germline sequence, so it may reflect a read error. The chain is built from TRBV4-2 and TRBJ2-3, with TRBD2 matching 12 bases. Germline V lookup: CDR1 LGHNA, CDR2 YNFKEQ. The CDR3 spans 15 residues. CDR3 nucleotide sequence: TGTGCCAGGAGCCCTGGACTAGCGGGGCGAGATACGCAGTATTTT. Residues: CARSPGLAGRDTQYF.

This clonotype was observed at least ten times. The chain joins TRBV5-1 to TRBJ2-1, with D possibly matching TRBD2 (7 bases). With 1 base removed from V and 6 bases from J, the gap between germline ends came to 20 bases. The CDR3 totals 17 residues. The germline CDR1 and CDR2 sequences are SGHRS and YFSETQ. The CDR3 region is CASSLRTGGASVNEQFF. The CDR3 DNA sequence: TGCGCCAGCAGCTTGCGCACTGGGGGGGCTTCTGTCAATGAGCAGTTCTTC.

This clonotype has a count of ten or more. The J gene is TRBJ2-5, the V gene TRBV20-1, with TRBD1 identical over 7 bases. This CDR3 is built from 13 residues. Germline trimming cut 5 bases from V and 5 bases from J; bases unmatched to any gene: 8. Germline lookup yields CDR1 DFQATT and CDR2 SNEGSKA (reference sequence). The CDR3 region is CSARKGGRETQYF. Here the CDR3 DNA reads TGCAGTGCTCGTAAAGGGGGCCGGGAGACCCAGTACTTC.

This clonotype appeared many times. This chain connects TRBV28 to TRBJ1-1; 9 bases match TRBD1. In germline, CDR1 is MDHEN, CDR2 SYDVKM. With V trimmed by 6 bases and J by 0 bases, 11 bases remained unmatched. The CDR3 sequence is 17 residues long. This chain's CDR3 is CASRPTGGAGMNTEAFF. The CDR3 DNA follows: TGTGCCAGCAGACCTACAGGGGGCGCGGGGATGAACACTGAAGCTTTCTTT.

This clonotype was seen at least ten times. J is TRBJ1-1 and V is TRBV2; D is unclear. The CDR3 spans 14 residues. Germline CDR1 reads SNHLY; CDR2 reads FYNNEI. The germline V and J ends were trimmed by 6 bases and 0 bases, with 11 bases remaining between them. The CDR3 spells CASSRELVNTEAFF. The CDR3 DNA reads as TGTGCCAGCAGCCGAGAATTAGTGAACACTGAAGCTTTCTTT.

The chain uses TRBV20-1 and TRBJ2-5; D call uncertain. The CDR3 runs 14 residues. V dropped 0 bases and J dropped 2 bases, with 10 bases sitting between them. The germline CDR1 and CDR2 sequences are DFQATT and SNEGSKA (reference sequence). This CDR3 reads CSARDVWGQETQYF. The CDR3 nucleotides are TGCAGTGCTAGAGATGTATGGGGACAAGAGACCCAGTACTTC.